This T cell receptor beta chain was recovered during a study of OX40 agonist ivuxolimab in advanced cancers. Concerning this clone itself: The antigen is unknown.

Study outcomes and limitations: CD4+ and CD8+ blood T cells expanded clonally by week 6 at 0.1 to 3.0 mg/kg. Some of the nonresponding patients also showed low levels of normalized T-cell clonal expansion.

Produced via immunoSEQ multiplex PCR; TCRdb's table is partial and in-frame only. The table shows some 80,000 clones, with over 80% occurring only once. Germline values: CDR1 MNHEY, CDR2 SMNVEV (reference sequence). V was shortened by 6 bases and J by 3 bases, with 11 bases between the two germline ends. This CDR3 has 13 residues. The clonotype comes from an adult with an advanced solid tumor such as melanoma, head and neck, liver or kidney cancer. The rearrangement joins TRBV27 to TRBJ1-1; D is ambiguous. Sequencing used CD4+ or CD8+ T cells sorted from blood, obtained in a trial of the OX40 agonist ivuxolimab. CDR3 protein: CASSRQRDTEAFF. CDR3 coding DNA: TGTGCCAGCAGCCGACAAAGGGACACTGAAGCTTTCTTT.